Following are 11 T cell receptor beta chains from one sample sequenced in a study of blood T cell repertoires in COVID-19. Data came from immunoSEQ multiplex PCR; TCRdb stores just in-frame clones and leaves some out. This sample has 250,000 to 350,000 clones, with around 85% found just once. Sequencing was carried out using peripheral blood. The receptors derive from a human donor with COVID-19, enrolled during active disease. The donor label of this sample is uncertain.

The chain uses TRBV15 and TRBJ2-1; 13 positions agree with TRBD2. Losses at the gene ends were 3 bases for V and 8 bases for J; bases not matched to a gene: 13. The CDR3 is 18 amino acids. Germline V gene data show CDR1 as LNHNV and CDR2 as YYDKDF (reference sequence). The CDR3 here is CATSRKGGTSGMGDEQFF. The CDR3, as DNA: TGTGCCACCAGCAGGAAGGGCGGGACTAGCGGGATGGGTGATGAGCAGTTCTTC.

This chain joins TRBV2 and TRBJ2-2; possibly TRBD2 for D (6 bases). Germline-derived CDR1 and CDR2 are SNHLY and FYNNEI. Trimming removed 0 bases from V and 3 bases from J, with 11 bases in between. This CDR3 region has 16 residues. CDR3 in DNA: TGTGCCAGCAGTGAAGCTGCGGGGACCGACACCGGGGAGCTGTTTTTT. It specifies CASSEAAGTDTGELFF. The full variable domain, with the rest looked up from reference TRBV2 and TRBJ2-2, is EPEVTQTPSHQVTQMGQEVILRCVPISNHLYFYWYRQILGQKVEFLVSFYNNEISEKSEIFDDQFSVERPDGSNFTLKIRSTKLEDSAMYFCASSEAAGTDTGELFFGEGSRLTVL.

This rearrangement joins TRBV15 to TRBJ2-2, with unresolved D. V dropped 6 bases and J dropped 2 bases, with 10 bases sitting between them. This CDR3 contains 14 residues. Germline CDR1 LNHNV, CDR2 YYDKDF (reference sequence). DNA for the CDR3: TGTGCCACCAGGAAGACTTACAACACCGGGGAGCTGTTTTTT. Amino acids: CATRKTYNTGELFF.

The chain has TRBV5-4 and TRBJ1-1, with D uncertain. Germline V gene lookup returns CDR1 SGHNT and CDR2 YYREEE (reference sequence). V lost 4 bases and J 3 bases, leaving 19 bases between the germline ends. This CDR3 is built from 16 residues. In DNA form, the CDR3 reads TGTGCCAGCAGCGTCAGGTCACGCGAGGGTTACACTGAAGCTTTCTTT. Encoded protein: CASSVRSREGYTEAFF.

This rearrangement joins TRBV5-4 to TRBJ2-1; 7 bases fit TRBD2. V dropped 3 bases and J dropped 4; count of bases not matched to a gene: 10. Germline lookup yields CDR1 SGHNT and CDR2 YYREEE (reference sequence). The CDR3 sequence is 16 residues long. The CDR3 DNA reads as TGTGCCAGCAGCTCTGGCGGGAGTACCAATTACAATGAGCAGTTCTTC. The encoded protein is CASSSGGSTNYNEQFF.

The V and J genes are TRBV11-2 and TRBJ1-5; weak D call: TRBD1 (6 bases). V gave up 2 bases and J gave up 1 base, with 18 bases separating them. The CDR3 is 18 amino acids. Germline CDR1 and CDR2: SGHAT and FQNNGV. The CDR3 is CASSLTFGGRGSNQPQHF. The DNA for the CDR3 is TGTGCCAGCAGCTTAACTTTCGGGGGGCGGGGAAGCAATCAGCCCCAGCATTTT.

This chain joins TRBV24-1 and TRBJ2-3; D might be TRBD2 (5 bases). Germline V gene data show CDR1 as KGHDR and CDR2 as SFDVKD. Trimming took 0 bases from V and 1 from J, leaving 16 bases between them. This CDR3 has 18 amino acids. The CDR3 nucleotides read TGTGCCACCAGTGATTTGGGCGGACTGGGGATGGGCACAGATACGCAGTATTTT. Residues: CATSDLGGLGMGTDTQYF.

This chain joins TRBV5-1 and TRBJ2-2; TRBD2 aligns across 7 bases. V trimming: 5 bases; J trimming: 0 bases; junction bases outside the gene matches: 4. The length of the CDR3 is 15 residues. The germline CDR1 and CDR2 sequences are SGHRS and YFSETQ. Here the CDR3 DNA reads TGCGCCAGCAGGCCGGGGGGAACGAACACCGGGGAGCTGTTTTTT. Its translation: CASRPGGTNTGELFF.

The gene calls are TRBV30 and TRBJ1-4; tentative D call: TRBD1 (6 bases). Germline CDR1 GTSNPN, CDR2 SVGIG (reference sequence). The CDR3 contains 14 residues. Deletions cut 4 bases from V and 8 bases from J, with 17 bases between. CDR3 in amino acids: CAWTKGGAREKLFF. CDR3 DNA: TGTGCCTGGACCAAAGGGGGGGCTCGGGAAAAACTGTTTTTT.

The chain carries TRBV19 and TRBJ2-1; 8 bases align to TRBD1. The V gene end was trimmed by 2 bases and the J gene end by 2 bases; junction bases not matched to a gene: 2. Germline V gene data show CDR1 as LNHDA and CDR2 as SQIVND (reference sequence). This CDR3 has 15 amino acids. CDR3 sequence reads: CASSITRGPYNEQFF. The CDR3 DNA reads as TGTGCCAGTAGTATAACCAGGGGGCCCTACAATGAGCAGTTCTTC.

The V gene is TRBV7-2, the J gene TRBJ2-3; TRBD2 matches 14 bases. Germline V gene lookup returns CDR1 SGHTA and CDR2 FQGNSA. CDR3 length equals 17 residues. The junction had 6 bases not matched to a gene; V was cut back by 4 bases and J by 3 bases. The CDR3 DNA follows: TGTGCCAGCAGCTCCGGGACTAGCGGGAGCTCGACAGATACGCAGTATTTT. Amino acids: CASSSGTSGSSTDTQYF.